The sequence of this T cell receptor (beta chain) was determined in a study of T cells in Graves' hyperthyroidism and ophthalmopathy. This CDR3 comprises 17 residues. Trimming shortened V by 6 bases and J by 4 bases, and 24 bases separated the two germline ends. Germline-derived CDR1 and CDR2 are MDHEN and SYDVKM. There were TCR beta CDR3 regions amplified from RNA transcripts. When the TCR CDR3 underwent first-round RT-PCR, the HTBI primer set was used. TCRdb analysed the multiplex PCR reads with MiXCR anew, one entry per CDR3 protein. The sample carries more than 300,000 distinct CDR3 sequences, about 13% recorded once. The definition of stable Graves' hyperthyroidism was no ophthalmopathy progression within 18 months. Subjects aged 18 to 65 presented with newly diagnosed hyperthyroidism of less than 2 months' duration. The table lists this clonotype with many counts.

The receptor's source is a woman under 30 with Graves' hyperthyroidism. The J gene is TRBJ1-1, the V gene TRBV28; tentatively, D is TRBD1 (6 bases). The sequenced material came from blood. In nucleotides, the CDR3 is TGTGCCAGCAGACCTGAACAGGGCGGATTTGGTGGCACTGAAGCTTTCTTT. Translation gives CASRPEQGGFGGTEAFF. Filled out from reference TRBV28 and TRBJ1-1, the complete variable domain reads DVKVTQSSRYLVKRTGEKVFLECVQDMDHENMFWYRQDPGLGLRLIYFSYDVKMKEKGDIPEGYSVSREKKERFSLILESASTNQTSMYLCASRPEQGGFGGTEAFFGQGTRLTVV.